This T cell receptor beta chain was identified during a study of T cell repertoires in cytomegalovirus infection. Study-wide context: Well-studied HLA-B-restricted CMV epitopes were used in the study alongside recently identified HLA-C-restricted ones. Indications came from public TCR beta signatures; they pointed to CMV infection and to a matching HLA type.

TCRdb reprocessed the reads via MiXCR and lists one record per CDR3 protein. The sample gives about half a million distinct CDR3 sequences, roughly 43% of which show up once; about 39% is in the top ten. As regards this clonotype: Its antigen is unknown.

Findings and caveats of the study: Predominance within the ex vivo response was attributable to HLA-C-restricted CMV-specific TCR beta clonotypes.

Germline CDR1 reads SGHVS; CDR2 reads FNYEAQ. The CDR3 is 17 amino acids. Trimming at V came to 5 bases and at J to 0 bases, leaving 8 bases not matched to a gene. The rearrangement uses TRBV7-6 and TRBJ2-7; 12 bases are shared with TRBD1. The source is a human donor in good health (CMV status not recorded). Some clones in this sample may be carry-over from other donors' samples. The sample was cultured PBMCs, taken from culture after CMV antigen stimulation. The CDR3 region is CASSRGTGGVSSYEQYF. The CDR3 region has the DNA TGTGCCAGCAGCCGCGGGACAGGGGGCGTGAGCTCCTACGAGCAGTACTTC.